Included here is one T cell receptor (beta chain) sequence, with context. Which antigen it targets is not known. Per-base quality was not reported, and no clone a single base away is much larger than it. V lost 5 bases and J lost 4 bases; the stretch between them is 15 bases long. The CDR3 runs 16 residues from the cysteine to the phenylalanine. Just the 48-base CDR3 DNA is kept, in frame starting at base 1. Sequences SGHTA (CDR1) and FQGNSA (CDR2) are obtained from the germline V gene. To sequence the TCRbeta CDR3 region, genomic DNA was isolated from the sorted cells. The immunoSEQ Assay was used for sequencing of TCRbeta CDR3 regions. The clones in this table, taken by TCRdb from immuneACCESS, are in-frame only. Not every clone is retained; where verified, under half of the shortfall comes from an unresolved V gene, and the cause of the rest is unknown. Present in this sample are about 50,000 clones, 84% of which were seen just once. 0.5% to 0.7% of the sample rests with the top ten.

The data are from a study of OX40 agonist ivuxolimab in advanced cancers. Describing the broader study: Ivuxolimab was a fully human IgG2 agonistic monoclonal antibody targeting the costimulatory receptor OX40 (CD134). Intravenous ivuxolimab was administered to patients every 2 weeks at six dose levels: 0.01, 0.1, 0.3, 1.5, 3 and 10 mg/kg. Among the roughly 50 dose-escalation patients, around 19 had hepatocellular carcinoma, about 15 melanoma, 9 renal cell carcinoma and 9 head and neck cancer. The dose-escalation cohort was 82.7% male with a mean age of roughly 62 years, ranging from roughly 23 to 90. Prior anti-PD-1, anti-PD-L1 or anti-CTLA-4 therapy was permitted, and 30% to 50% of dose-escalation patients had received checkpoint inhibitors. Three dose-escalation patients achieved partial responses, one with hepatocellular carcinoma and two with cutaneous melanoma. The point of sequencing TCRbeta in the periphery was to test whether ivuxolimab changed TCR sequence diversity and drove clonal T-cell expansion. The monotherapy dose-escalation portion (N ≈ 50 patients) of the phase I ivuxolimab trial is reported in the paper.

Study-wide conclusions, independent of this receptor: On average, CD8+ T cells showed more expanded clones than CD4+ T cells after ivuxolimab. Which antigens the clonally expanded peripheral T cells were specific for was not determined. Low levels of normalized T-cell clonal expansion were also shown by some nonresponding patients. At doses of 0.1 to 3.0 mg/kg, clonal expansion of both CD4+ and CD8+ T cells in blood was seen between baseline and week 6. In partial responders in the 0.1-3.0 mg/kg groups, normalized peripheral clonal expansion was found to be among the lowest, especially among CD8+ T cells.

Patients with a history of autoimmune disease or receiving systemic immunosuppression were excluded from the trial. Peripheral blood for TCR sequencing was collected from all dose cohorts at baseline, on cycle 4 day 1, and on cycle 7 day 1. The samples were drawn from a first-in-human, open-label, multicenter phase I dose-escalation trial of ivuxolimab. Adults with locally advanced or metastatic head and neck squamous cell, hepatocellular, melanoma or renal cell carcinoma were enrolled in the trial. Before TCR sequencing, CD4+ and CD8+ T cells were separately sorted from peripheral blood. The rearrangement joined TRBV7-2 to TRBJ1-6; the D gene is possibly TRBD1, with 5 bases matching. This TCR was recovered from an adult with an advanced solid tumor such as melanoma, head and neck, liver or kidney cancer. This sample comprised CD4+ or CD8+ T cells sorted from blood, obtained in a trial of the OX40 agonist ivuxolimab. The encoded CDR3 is CASSPSRGEYNSPLHF. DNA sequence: TGTGCCAGCAGCCCGAGTCGGGGGGAATATAATTCACCCCTCCACTTT.